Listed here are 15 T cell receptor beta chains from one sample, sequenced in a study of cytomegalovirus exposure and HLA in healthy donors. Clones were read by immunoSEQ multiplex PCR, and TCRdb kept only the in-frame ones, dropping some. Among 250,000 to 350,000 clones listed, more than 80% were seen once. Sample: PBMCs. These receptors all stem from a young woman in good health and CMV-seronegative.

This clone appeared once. CDR3 sequence reads: CASSDRASYEQYF. Here the CDR3 DNA reads TGTGCCAGCAGCGACAGGGCCTCCTACGAGCAGTACTTC. The chain combines TRBV28 with TRBJ2-7; 7 bases map to TRBD1. V gave up 6 bases and J gave up 0 bases; unmatched junction bases: 2. From germline, CDR1 is MDHEN and CDR2 SYDVKM. The CDR3 is 13 amino acids.

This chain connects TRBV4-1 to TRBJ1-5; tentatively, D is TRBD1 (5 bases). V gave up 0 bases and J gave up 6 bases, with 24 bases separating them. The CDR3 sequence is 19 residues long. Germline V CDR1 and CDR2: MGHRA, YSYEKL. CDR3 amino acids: CASSQEVLGGPGSGQPQHF. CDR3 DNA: TGCGCCAGCAGCCAAGAGGTTCTAGGTGGGCCAGGGTCGGGTCAGCCCCAGCATTTT.

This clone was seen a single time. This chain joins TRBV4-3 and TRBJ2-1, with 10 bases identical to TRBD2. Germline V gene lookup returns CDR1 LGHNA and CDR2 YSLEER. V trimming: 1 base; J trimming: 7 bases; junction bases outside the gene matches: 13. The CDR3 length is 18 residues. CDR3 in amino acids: CASSQGGRGLAAGNEQFF. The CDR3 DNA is TGCGCCAGCAGCCAAGGTGGGAGAGGACTAGCGGCGGGGAATGAGCAGTTCTTC.

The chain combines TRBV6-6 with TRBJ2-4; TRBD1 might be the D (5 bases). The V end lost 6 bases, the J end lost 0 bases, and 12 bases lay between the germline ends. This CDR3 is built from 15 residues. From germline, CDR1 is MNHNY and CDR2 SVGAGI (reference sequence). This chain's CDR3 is CASRTGQVAKNIQYF. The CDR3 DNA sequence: TGTGCCAGCAGAACCGGACAAGTAGCCAAAAACATTCAGTACTTC.

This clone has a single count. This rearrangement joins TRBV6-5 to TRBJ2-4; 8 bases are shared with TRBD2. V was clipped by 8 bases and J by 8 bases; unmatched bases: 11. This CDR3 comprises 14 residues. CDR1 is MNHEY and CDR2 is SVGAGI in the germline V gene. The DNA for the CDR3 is TGTGCCAGCTCGAGAGCGGGAGATCGTTACATTCAGTACTTC. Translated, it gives CASSRAGDRYIQYF.

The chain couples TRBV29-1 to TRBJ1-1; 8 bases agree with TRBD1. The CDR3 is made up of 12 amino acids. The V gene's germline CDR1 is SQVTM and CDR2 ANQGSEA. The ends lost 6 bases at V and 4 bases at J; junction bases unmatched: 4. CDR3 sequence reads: CSVKTGATEAFF. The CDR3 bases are TGCAGCGTGAAGACAGGGGCCACTGAAGCTTTCTTT.

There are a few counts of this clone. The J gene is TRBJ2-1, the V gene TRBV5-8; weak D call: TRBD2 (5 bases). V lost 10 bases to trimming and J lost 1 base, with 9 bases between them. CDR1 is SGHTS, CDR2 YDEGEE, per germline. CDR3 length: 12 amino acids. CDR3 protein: CAGGLSYNEQFF. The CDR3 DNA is TGTGCCGGCGGGCTATCCTACAATGAGCAGTTCTTC.

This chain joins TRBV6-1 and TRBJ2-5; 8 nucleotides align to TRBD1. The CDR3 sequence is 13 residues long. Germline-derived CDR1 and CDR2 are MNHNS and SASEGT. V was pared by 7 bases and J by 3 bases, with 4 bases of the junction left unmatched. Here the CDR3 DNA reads TGTGCCAGCATCCTACAGGGGGAAGAGACCCAGTACTTC. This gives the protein CASILQGEETQYF.

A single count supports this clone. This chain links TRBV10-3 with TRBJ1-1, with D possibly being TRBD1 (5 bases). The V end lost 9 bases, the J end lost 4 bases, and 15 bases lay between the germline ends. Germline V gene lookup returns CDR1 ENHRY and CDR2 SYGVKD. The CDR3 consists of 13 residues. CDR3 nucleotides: TGTGCCATACAGGTCGGAGAGAGCACTGAAGCTTTCTTT. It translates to CAIQVGESTEAFF.

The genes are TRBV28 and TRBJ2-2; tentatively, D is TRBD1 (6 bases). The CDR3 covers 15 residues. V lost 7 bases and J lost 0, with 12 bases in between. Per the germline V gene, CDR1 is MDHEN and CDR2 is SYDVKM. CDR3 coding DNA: TGTGCCAGCATACCGGGACACTCGAACACCGGGGAGCTGTTTTTT. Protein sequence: CASIPGHSNTGELFF.

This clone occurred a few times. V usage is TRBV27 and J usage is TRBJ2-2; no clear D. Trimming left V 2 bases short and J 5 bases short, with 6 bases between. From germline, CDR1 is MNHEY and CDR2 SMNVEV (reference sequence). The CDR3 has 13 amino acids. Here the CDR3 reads CASSLIQTGELFF. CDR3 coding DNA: TGTGCCAGCAGTTTAATTCAAACCGGGGAGCTGTTTTTT.

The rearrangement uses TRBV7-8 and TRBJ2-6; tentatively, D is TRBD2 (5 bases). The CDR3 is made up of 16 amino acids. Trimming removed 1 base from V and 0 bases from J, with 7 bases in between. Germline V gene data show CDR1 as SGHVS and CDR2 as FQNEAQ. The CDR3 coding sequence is TGTGCCAGCAGCTTAGTGGGGAGCTCTGGGGCCAACGTCCTGACTTTC. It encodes CASSLVGSSGANVLTF. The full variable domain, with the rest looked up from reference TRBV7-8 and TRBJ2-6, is GAGVSQSPRYKVAKRGQDVALRCDPISGHVSLFWYQQALGQGPEFLTYFQNEAQLDKSGLPSDRFFAERPEGSVSTLKIQRTQQEDSAVYLCASSLVGSSGANVLTFGAGSRLTVL.

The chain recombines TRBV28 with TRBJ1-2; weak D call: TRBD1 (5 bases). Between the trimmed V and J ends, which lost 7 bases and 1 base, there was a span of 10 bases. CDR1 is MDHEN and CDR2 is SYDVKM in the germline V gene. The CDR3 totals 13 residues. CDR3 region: CASNADSNYGYTF. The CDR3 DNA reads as TGTGCCAGCAACGCAGACAGTAACTATGGCTACACCTTC.

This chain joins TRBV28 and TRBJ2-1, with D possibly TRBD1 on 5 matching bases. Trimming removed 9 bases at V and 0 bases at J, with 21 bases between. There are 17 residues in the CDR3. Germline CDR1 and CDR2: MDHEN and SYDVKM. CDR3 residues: CARQFSGARHSYNEQFF. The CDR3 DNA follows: TGTGCCAGACAGTTTAGTGGGGCCCGGCACTCCTACAATGAGCAGTTCTTC.

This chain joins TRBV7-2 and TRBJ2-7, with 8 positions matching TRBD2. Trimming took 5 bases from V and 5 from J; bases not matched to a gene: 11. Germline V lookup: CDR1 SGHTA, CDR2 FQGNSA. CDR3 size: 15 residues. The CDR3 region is CASSRGGTGLDEQYF. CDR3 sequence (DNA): TGTGCCAGCAGCCGGGGGGGGACTGGGTTGGACGAGCAGTACTTC.